Below, one TCR beta chain is given with its context. No antigen is known for it. Base qualities were left out, and no much larger clone turns up one base away. One collaborating source in Seattle enrolled patients while the patients were actively infected and followed the patients over time throughout the course of disease. Whole blood was collected in K2EDTA tubes by collaborating institutions according to the institutions' own protocols. Collaborator samples were shipped for TCRbeta analysis as frozen whole blood, isolated PBMCs, or DNA extracted from either sample type. This specimen belongs to a study of blood T cell repertoires in COVID-19 (dated by TCRdb to about 2020). With regard to the full study: Samples from collaborators originated in the United States, Italy and Spain and spanned both the acute and convalescent phases of COVID-19. The prospective study material was composed of cDNA or gDNA derived from T cells, B-cell-depleted T cells, or PBMCs. Deeply sampled blood TCRbeta repertoires from subjects exposed to, actively infected with, or recovered from COVID-19 were included in the dataset. The repertoires were released in a freely available public database intended as a resource for research on the immune response to SARS-CoV-2. The samples were drawn from the first 160 participants of the ongoing ImmuneRACE study and from over a thousand subjects provided by 6 global collaborators. Sample metadata almost always included a de-identified subject ID, COVID-19 status, age in years and sex. Where HLA class I and class II types were available, the types were taken from metadata supplied by the sample provider, not from assay-based typing.

The research as a whole found: The quantity of clinical and demographic metadata differed by source and by participant and was supplied without curation.

TCRbeta CDR3 regions were amplified from genomic DNA using the immunoSEQ Assay, a bias-controlled multiplex PCR. On the study's bioinformatics: Nucleated cell counts per sample were estimated from amplification of reference gene primers within the assay. Sequence reads were collapsed and filtered to measure the absolute abundance of every unique TCRbeta CDR3 rearrangement. Productive Simpson clonality was computed per sample as the square root of Simpson's diversity index over productive rearrangements. TCRdb stores this immuneACCESS table with in-frame sequences only. Part of the clones is absent; in the studies checked, under half of the shortfall reflects unresolved V genes, and no reason is known for the rest. V and J calls and clone size are given by that table; D and trimming were obtained from the DNA. Here the sample has about 76,000 clones; over 75% occur a single time. Roughly 9.6% of the sample goes to the ten largest clones.

The specimen was peripheral blood. The receptor comes from a man between 45 and 60 years old with COVID-19, enrolled during active disease.

The CDR3 here reads CASSYHGTPREQYF. At the DNA level, the sequence is TGTGCCAGCAGTTACCACGGGACTCCCCGCGAGCAGTACTTC. Recombination joined TRBV6-2 or TRBV6-3 with TRBJ2-7; a tentative D call is TRBD2 (6 bases match). Including the terminal cysteine and phenylalanine, the CDR3 comprises 14 residues. Of all the DNA, just the CDR3 is kept, 42 bases in frame from base 1. V is shortened by 2 bases, J by 6 bases, and the region joining them spans 14 bases. CDR1 and CDR2 were assigned from the germline V gene as MNHEY and SVGEGT.